The present T cell receptor beta chain was sequenced within a study of T cell repertoires in cytomegalovirus infection. Study observations and caveats: The ex vivo response showed dominance by HLA-C-restricted CMV-specific TCR beta clonotypes.

Germline V lookup: CDR1 LNHDA, CDR2 SQIVND (reference sequence). The CDR3 totals 15 residues. V lost 3 bases and J lost 1, with 9 bases in between. One entry per CDR3 protein, called by TCRdb with MiXCR from the reads. The sample carries 60,000 to 75,000 distinct CDR3 sequences, 4% recorded once. This clonotype was found many times. Its specificity is not known. V and J are TRBV19 and TRBJ2-2, with a weak D call TRBD1 (6 bases). The clonotype was recovered from a human donor in good health (CMV status not recorded). Some clones in this sample may be carry-over from other donors' samples. Material for sequencing was PBMCs. CDR3 in amino acids: CASSIARGNTGELFF. In nucleotides, the CDR3 is TGTGCCAGTAGTATTGCCAGGGGGAACACCGGGGAGCTGTTTTTT.